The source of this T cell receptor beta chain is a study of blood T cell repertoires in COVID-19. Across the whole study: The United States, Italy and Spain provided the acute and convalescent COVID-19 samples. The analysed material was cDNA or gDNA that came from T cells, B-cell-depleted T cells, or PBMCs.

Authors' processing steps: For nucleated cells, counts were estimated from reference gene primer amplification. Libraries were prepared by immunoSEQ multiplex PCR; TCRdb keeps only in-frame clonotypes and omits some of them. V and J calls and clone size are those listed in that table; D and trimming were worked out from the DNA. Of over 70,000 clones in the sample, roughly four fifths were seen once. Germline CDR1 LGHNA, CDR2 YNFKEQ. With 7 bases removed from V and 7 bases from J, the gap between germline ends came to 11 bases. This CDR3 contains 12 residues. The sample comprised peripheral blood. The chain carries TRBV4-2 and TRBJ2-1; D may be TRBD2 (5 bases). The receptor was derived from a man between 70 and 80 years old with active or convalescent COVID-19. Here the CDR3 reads CASIDPGNEQFF. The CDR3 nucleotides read TGTGCCAGCATCGACCCGGGGAATGAGCAGTTCTTC.